Below are 10 T cell receptor beta chains sequenced from a single sample in a study of T cell responses to AZD1222 COVID-19 vaccine. Libraries were prepared by immunoSEQ multiplex PCR; TCRdb keeps only in-frame clonotypes and omits some of them. The sample shows some 8,000 clones, roughly 88% of them seen only once. Sequenced material: peripheral blood, taken 28 days after the second AZD1222 dose. The receptors were sampled from an adult who received the AZD1222 COVID-19 vaccine.

This chain uses TRBV2 with TRBJ2-7; 9 nucleotides align to TRBD1. This CDR3 contains 13 residues. From germline, CDR1 is SNHLY and CDR2 FYNNEI. V lost 10 bases to trimming and J lost 3 bases; unmatched junction nucleotides: 7. In DNA, the CDR3 is TGTGCCATCCAACGGGACAGGGACTACGAGCAGTACTTC. The encoded protein is CAIQRDRDYEQYF.

The chain is built from TRBV7-9 and TRBJ1-2; D is ambiguous. The CDR3 length is 14 residues. Germline-derived CDR1 and CDR2 are SEHNR and FQNEAQ (reference sequence). V shed 1 base and J shed 2 bases, with 8 bases lying between them. This chain's CDR3 is CASSLGSGNYGYTF. For the CDR3, the DNA is TGTGCCAGCAGCTTAGGATCGGGGAACTATGGCTACACCTTC. The full variable domain, rest sourced from reference TRBV7-9 and TRBJ1-2, is DTGVSQNPRHKITKRGQNVTFRCDPISEHNRLYWYRQTLGQGPEFLTYFQNEAQLEKSRLLSDRFSAERPKGSFSTLEIQRTEQGDSAMYLCASSLGSGNYGYTFGSGTRLTVV.

This sequence joins TRBV15 and TRBJ2-2, with no clear D. Germline CDR1 is LNHNV and CDR2 is YYDKDF (reference sequence). Trimming took off 1 base at V and 7 bases at J, with 16 bases between the two ends. The CDR3 contains 16 residues. CDR3 sequence (DNA): TGTGCCACCAGCAGAGTGATGGGCAGCTCGGGCGGGGAGCTGTTTTTT. Its protein is CATSRVMGSSGGELFF. The entire variable domain, with the rest obtained from reference TRBV15 and TRBJ2-2, is as follows: DAMVIQNPRYQVTQFGKPVTLSCSQTLNHNVMYWYQQKSSQAPKLLFHYYDKDFNNEADTPDNFQSRRPNTSFCFLDIRSPGLGDTAMYLCATSRVMGSSGGELFFGEGSRLTVL.

The gene calls are TRBV18 and TRBJ2-2; 12 bases are shared with TRBD2. Germline loops: CDR1 KGHSH, CDR2 LQKENI. The CDR3 runs 17 residues. With V trimmed by 6 bases and J by 1 base, 6 bases remained unmatched. The CDR3 region is CASSLGLAGMNTGELFF. As DNA, the CDR3 is TGTGCCAGCTCGCTAGGACTAGCGGGGATGAACACCGGGGAGCTGTTTTTT.

This clone was counted between two and nine times. V and J are TRBV4-2 and TRBJ2-4; no definite D call. The CDR3 contains 19 residues. V lost 4 bases and J 0 bases, leaving 22 bases between the germline ends. Germline CDR1 is LGHNA and CDR2 is YNFKEQ. For the CDR3, the DNA is TGTGCCAGCAGCCGTAACAAAAGATCGTCGGATCTAGCCAAAAACATTCAGTACTTC. As protein: CASSRNKRSSDLAKNIQYF.

The V call is TRBV21-1, the J call TRBJ1-2. TRBV21-1 is marked as a pseudogene. The CDR3 has 9 residues. CDR3 bases: TGTGCCAGAGATCATGGCTACACCTTC. Its translation: CARDHGYTF.

This clone was counted a few times. This chain uses TRBV5-1 with TRBJ2-2; maybe TRBD2 (6 bases). The CDR3 sequence is 15 residues long. Trimming took off 4 bases at V and 2 bases at J, with 12 bases between the two ends. Germline V gives CDR1 SGHRS, CDR2 YFSETQ. The CDR3 DNA follows: TGCGCCAGCAGCCCTGGGACTTTAAACACCGGGGAGCTGTTTTTT. Its protein is CASSPGTLNTGELFF.

The V gene is TRBV24-1, the J gene TRBJ2-1, with D perhaps TRBD2 (6 bases). Germline assignment: CDR1 KGHDR and CDR2 SFDVKD. The V end lost 1 base, the J end lost 5 bases, and 11 bases lay between the germline ends. This CDR3 comprises 15 residues. For the CDR3, the DNA is TGTGCCACCAGTGATTTTGGCCGGGAGAACAATGAGCAGTTCTTC. It codes for CATSDFGRENNEQFF.

V is TRBV7-9 and J is TRBJ2-5; D ambiguous. The CDR3 runs to 12 residues. V was trimmed by 11 bases and J by 2 bases, leaving 12 bases between them. Germline assignment: CDR1 SEHNR and CDR2 FQNEAQ (reference sequence). The CDR3 loop reads CAHQTLQETQYF. CDR3 coding DNA: TGTGCCCATCAGACCTTACAAGAGACCCAGTACTTC.

The rearrangement joins TRBV7-2 to TRBJ1-6; tentative D call: TRBD1 (5 bases). The CDR3 contains 15 residues. Trimming took 1 base from V and 8 from J, leaving 12 bases between them. Germline V gene lookup returns CDR1 SGHTA and CDR2 FQGNSA. The CDR3 region is CASSLGDGTHSPLHF. The CDR3 coding sequence is TGTGCCAGCAGCTTAGGGGACGGTACGCATTCACCCCTCCACTTT.